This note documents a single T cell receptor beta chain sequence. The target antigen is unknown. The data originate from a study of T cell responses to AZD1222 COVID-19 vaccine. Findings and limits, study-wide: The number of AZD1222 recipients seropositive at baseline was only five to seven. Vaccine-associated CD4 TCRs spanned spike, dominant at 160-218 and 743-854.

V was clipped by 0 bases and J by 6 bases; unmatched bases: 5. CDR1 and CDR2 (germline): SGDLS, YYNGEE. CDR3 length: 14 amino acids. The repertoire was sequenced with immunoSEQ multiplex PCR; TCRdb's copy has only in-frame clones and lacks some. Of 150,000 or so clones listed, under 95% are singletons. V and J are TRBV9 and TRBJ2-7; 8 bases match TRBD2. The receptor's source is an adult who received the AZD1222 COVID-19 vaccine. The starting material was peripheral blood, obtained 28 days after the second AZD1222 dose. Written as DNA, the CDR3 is TGTGCCAGCAGCGTAGAAGGACTAGCTTCCGAGCAGTACTTC. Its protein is CASSVEGLASEQYF.